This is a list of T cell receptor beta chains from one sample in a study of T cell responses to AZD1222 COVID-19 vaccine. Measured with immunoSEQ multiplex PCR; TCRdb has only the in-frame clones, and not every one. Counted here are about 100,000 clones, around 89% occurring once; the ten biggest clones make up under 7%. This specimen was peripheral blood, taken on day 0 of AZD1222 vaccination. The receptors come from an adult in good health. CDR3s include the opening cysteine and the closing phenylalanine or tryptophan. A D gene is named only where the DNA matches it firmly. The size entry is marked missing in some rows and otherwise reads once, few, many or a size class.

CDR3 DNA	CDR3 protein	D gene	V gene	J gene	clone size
TGTGCCAGCAGCACACCCCCGGGGACAGGGTTCTATGGCTACACCTTC	CASSTPPGTGFYGYTF	TRBD1	TRBV9	TRBJ1-2	NA
TGTGCCAGCGGACAGGGAACTGATAGCAATCAGCCCCAGCATTTT	CASGQGTDSNQPQHF	TRBD1	TRBV27	TRBJ1-5	NA
TGTGCCAGCAGCTTAATGTCGGAGAACTACGAGCAGTACTTC	CASSLMSENYEQYF	NA	TRBV7-2	TRBJ2-7	NA
TGTGCCAGCAGTCGGACAGGGGGCCTCTATGGCTACACCTTC	CASSRTGGLYGYTF	TRBD1	TRBV27	TRBJ1-2	once
TGTGCCAGCAGTGATCTGGTTTCCTACAATGAGCAGTTCTTC	CASSDLVSYNEQFF	NA	TRBV25-1	TRBJ2-1	NA
TGTGCCAGCAGCCAAGATATCGGGGGGGCGCTGGCTTTCTTT	CASSQDIGGALAFF	NA	TRBV4-2	TRBJ1-1	NA
TGTGCCAGCAGCCCGGGACAGGACTATGGCTACACCTTC	CASSPGQDYGYTF	TRBD1	TRBV11-3	TRBJ1-2	NA
TGTGCTAGCAGCTTGAGCAGGGCAGATACGCAGTATTTT	CASSLSRADTQYF	NA	TRBV7-7	TRBJ2-3	NA
TGTGCCAGCAGCTTAGGAGGGGTTGTCCGAATGGAGCAGTTCTTC	CASSLGGVVRMEQFF	NA	TRBV7-2	TRBJ2-1	NA
TGTGCCAGCAGCGTTCAGGACAACCTCGAGCAGTACTTC	CASSVQDNLEQYF	NA	TRBV9	TRBJ2-7	NA
TGTGCCAGCAGCTCGGGAGGACTAGCGGGAGACGAGCAGTACTTC	CASSSGGLAGDEQYF	TRBD2	TRBV5-4	TRBJ2-7	NA
TGTGCCAGCAGCCAAGAACACCTAGCGGTCCTTGAGCAGTTCTTC	CASSQEHLAVLEQFF	TRBD2	TRBV3-1/TRBV3-2	TRBJ2-1	few
TGTGCCACCAGTGACCCGACTAGCGGGAGACCCAATGAGCAGTTCTTC	CATSDPTSGRPNEQFF	TRBD2	TRBV24-1	TRBJ2-1	NA
TGTGCCAGCAGTGCGGGGGCGGTGAACAATGAGCAGTTCTTC	CASSAGAVNNEQFF	NA	TRBV2	TRBJ2-1	NA
TGTGCCAGCAGGGGAGGGGCTAGGACTAATGAAAAACTGTTTTTT	CASRGGARTNEKLFF	NA	TRBV28	TRBJ1-4	NA
TGTGCCACCAGCAGAGCGTGGGCAGGGAATGAGCAGTTCTTC	CATSRAWAGNEQFF	NA	TRBV15	TRBJ2-1	NA
TGTGCCAGCCGTTCCCCGGGGGTCGGAAACACCATATATTTT	CASRSPGVGNTIYF	NA	TRBV27	TRBJ1-3	NA
TGTGCCAGCAGCATAAGCGGGAGCTCCTACAATGAGCAGTTCTTC	CASSISGSSYNEQFF	TRBD2	TRBV9	TRBJ2-1	NA
TGTGCCAGCAGCACAGGGATCTATGGCTACACCTTC	CASSTGIYGYTF	NA	TRBV6-6	TRBJ1-2	NA
TGTGCCACCGGAAGGGGATCAACAGGGGCCAACTATGGCTACACCTTC	CATGRGSTGANYGYTF	TRBD1	TRBV19	TRBJ1-2	NA
TGCGCCAGCAGCTTAAACTGGGACAGGTTGAACACTGAAGCTTTCTTT	CASSLNWDRLNTEAFF	TRBD1	TRBV5-1	TRBJ1-1	once
TGTGCCAGCAGCCCCCTGGCCCTTCGGAAGCCCTACGAGCAGTACTTC	CASSPLALRKPYEQYF	NA	TRBV27	TRBJ2-7	NA
TGTGCCACCGTCGGGGACAGGGAAGCTTTCTTT	CATVGDREAFF	TRBD1	TRBV28	TRBJ1-1	NA
TGTGCCAGCAGCCCGGCCGGGACAGGAGGTTCACCCCTCCACTTT	CASSPAGTGGSPLHF	TRBD1	TRBV4-2	TRBJ1-6	NA
TGTGCCACCAGCTTAGCGGGCAATGAGCAGTTCTTC	CATSLAGNEQFF	TRBD2	TRBV15	TRBJ2-1	NA
TGTGCCGTCGCCCGGGACGGCAATAGCAATCAGCCCCAGCATTTT	CAVARDGNSNQPQHF	NA	TRBV10-3	TRBJ1-5	NA
TGTGCCTGCCGAAAGGGACTAGCTACCGGGGAGCTGTTTTTT	CACRKGLATGELFF	TRBD2	TRBV30	TRBJ2-2	NA
TGTGCCAGCTCCCAAGGGGGGGGCGCCTGGGTGTTTTTT	CASSQGGGAWVFF	NA	TRBV3-1/TRBV3-2	TRBJ2-2	NA
TGTGCCAGCAGCTTAGATGGGCAGGGCTGGTATGGCTACACCTTC	CASSLDGQGWYGYTF	NA	TRBV11-2	TRBJ1-2	NA
TGCGCCAGCAGCCATCTTACTGGAAACACCATATATTTT	CASSHLTGNTIYF	NA	TRBV4-3	TRBJ1-3	NA
TGTGCCAGCAGCTTAGTGCTAGCGGGGGAAGAGACCCAGTACTTC	CASSLVLAGEETQYF	TRBD2	TRBV7-2	TRBJ2-5	NA
TGCGCCAGCAGCTTGGTGGAGCGGTCAGTCTCCTACAATGAGCAGTTCTTC	CASSLVERSVSYNEQFF	NA	TRBV5-1	TRBJ2-1	NA
TGTGCCAGCAGCAACCCCGGGACAGGGGTGTTTCAGCCCCAGCATTTT	CASSNPGTGVFQPQHF	TRBD1	TRBV7-3	TRBJ1-5	NA
TGTGCCAGCAGCGCGAGGGGGGGCGGAGAGACCCAGTACTTC	CASSARGGGETQYF	NA	TRBV7-8	TRBJ2-5	NA
TGTGCCAGCAGCCAAGATTTAGCGGCTGTATACAATGAGCAGTTCTTC	CASSQDLAAVYNEQFF	NA	TRBV4-2	TRBJ2-1	NA
TGTGCCAGCAGGTCTTTTGATCGGGACACAGATACGCAGTATTTT	CASRSFDRDTDTQYF	NA	TRBV28	TRBJ2-3	NA
TGTGCCAGTAGTCGTGACGAGTACGAGCAGTACTTC	CASSRDEYEQYF	NA	TRBV19	TRBJ2-7	once
TGTGCCAGCAGCCAATACCGGCAACCAACGGGGGGCTACACCTTC	CASSQYRQPTGGYTF	NA	TRBV14	TRBJ1-2	NA
TGTGCCAGCAGAACGCGGGACCCAGATACGCAGTATTTT	CASRTRDPDTQYF	NA	TRBV27	TRBJ2-3	NA
TGTGCCAGCAGCCCGGGGGGGGCTAGCGGGAGACCCAACGAGCAGTACTTC	CASSPGGASGRPNEQYF	TRBD2	TRBV5-4	TRBJ2-7	NA
TGTGCCAGCAGCCGCAACCCCTACGAGCAGTACTTC	CASSRNPYEQYF	NA	TRBV9	TRBJ2-7	NA
TGCAGTGCTAGGTTGAAAGTTGAAGCTTTCTTT	CSARLKVEAFF	NA	TRBV20-1	TRBJ1-1	NA
TGTGCCAGCAGCCTTGGCAGCCTCTCCTACGAGCAGTACTTC	CASSLGSLSYEQYF	NA	TRBV3-1/TRBV3-2	TRBJ2-7	NA
TGTGCCAGCAGCCGAGGGGGCCTAGCGGGAACCGGGGAGCTGTTTTTT	CASSRGGLAGTGELFF	TRBD2	TRBV5-6	TRBJ2-2	NA
TGTGCCAGCAGCCAATTAGCAGGTGGCTACACCTTC	CASSQLAGGYTF	NA	TRBV3-1/TRBV3-2	TRBJ1-2	NA
TGTGCCAGCAGTGAAACAGGGGCGCTGAACACTGAAGCTTTCTTT	CASSETGALNTEAFF	TRBD1	TRBV6-4	TRBJ1-1	NA
TGTGCCAGTAGTACCTCGACTAGCGGGAGTCCAGATACGCAGTATTTT	CASSTSTSGSPDTQYF	TRBD2	TRBV19	TRBJ2-3	NA
TGTGCCAGCAGCTTAGTAGGCGGACAAGAGACCCAGTACTTC	CASSLVGGQETQYF	NA	TRBV7-2	TRBJ2-5	NA
TGTGCCAGCAGCCCCACGTTGGGTCAAGAGCAGCCCCAGCATTTT	CASSPTLGQEQPQHF	NA	TRBV2	TRBJ1-5	NA
TGTGCCAGCAGCCCAGGACTGGGAACCTACGAGCAGTACTTC	CASSPGLGTYEQYF	NA	TRBV9	TRBJ2-7	NA
TGTGCCAGCAGCCGAAAGTTCAAGCAGGGTGACAATGAGCAGTTCTTC	CASSRKFKQGDNEQFF	NA	TRBV4-2	TRBJ2-1	NA
TGTGCCACCAGTGATCTTAGACAGGGGGTAGATACGCAGTATTTT	CATSDLRQGVDTQYF	TRBD1	TRBV24-1	TRBJ2-3	NA
TGTGCCAGCACCTGGTGGGGGCAGGACTATGGCTACACCTTC	CASTWWGQDYGYTF	NA	TRBV28	TRBJ1-2	NA